Here is one TCR beta chain with its context. Its target is not known. These data belong to a study of T cells in tumors after PD-1 blockade. Study-wide background: During anti-PD-1 treatment, some patients continued daily vismodegib 150 mg. Whole-study findings and limits: Blood contained about 38% of the tumor's TCR clonotypes.

Libraries were prepared by immunoSEQ multiplex PCR; TCRdb keeps only in-frame clonotypes and omits some of them. The sample includes 15,000 or so clones, 82% seen only once; the top ten take approximately 22%. V was clipped by 3 bases and J by 6 bases; unmatched bases: 10. The CDR3 length is 16 residues. Germline values: CDR1 SGHRS, CDR2 YFSETQ. This specimen consisted of PBMCs, obtained after anti-PD-1 treatment. The chain combines TRBV5-1 with TRBJ2-1; the match to TRBD2 covers 9 bases. The TCR comes from a human donor with basal cell carcinoma. The CDR3 coding sequence is TGCGCCAGCAGCTGGCCGGCTGGCGGGGGGGGCAATGAGCAGTTCTTC. This translates into CASSWPAGGGGNEQFF.